The 16 T cell receptor beta chains given below trace back to one sample, sequenced in a study of shared clonotypes between healthy human individuals. Data came from immunoSEQ multiplex PCR; TCRdb stores just in-frame clones and leaves some out. The sample includes approximately 740,000 clones, 80% to 95% of them seen just once. Naivety among CD8 cells was defined by CD45RO negativity and positive CCR7 selection, thereby excluding terminally differentiated effector memory CD45RA+ cells. Material for sequencing was naive CD8+ T cells sorted from blood. The receptors here all came from a man younger than 45 in good health.

This clone showed up just once. This may come from a read error, since a much larger clone is one base off. This same CDR3 is encoded by further DNA sequences in the sample. The rearrangement links TRBV27 to TRBJ2-7; D remains unclear. This CDR3 has 12 residues. The V end was cut by 2 bases, the J end by 5 bases, with 7 bases between. CDR1 and CDR2 from the germline V gene are MNHEY and SMNVEV (reference sequence). CDR3 DNA: TGTGCCAGCAGTTTACTGGGGAACGAGCAGTACTTC. It is translated as CASSLLGNEQYF.

The CDR3 DNA reads as TGTGCCAGCAGTCTGAGGAGGACAGGAGCCCTAACCGGGGAGCTGTTTTTT. It codes for CASSLRRTGALTGELFF. The chain links TRBV28 to TRBJ2-2; 7 bases agree with TRBD1. The CDR3 length is 17 residues. Germline V gene sequence: CDR1 MDHEN, CDR2 SYDVKM. V lost 5 bases, J lost 5 bases, and 14 bases stayed unmatched.

V usage is TRBV29-1 and J usage is TRBJ2-3; D gene ambiguous. This CDR3 is built from 11 residues. The ends were cut back, 7 bases at V and 4 bases at J, with 9 bases in the middle. The germline CDR1 and CDR2 sequences are SQVTM and ANQGSEA. This chain's CDR3 is CSASVADTQYF. The CDR3 DNA is TGCAGCGCCTCTGTCGCAGATACGCAGTATTTT.

The chain combines TRBV7-9 with TRBJ1-2; perhaps TRBD1 as D (5 bases). Trimming pared 5 bases from V and 3 bases from J, leaving 19 bases between. Germline V gives CDR1 SEHNR, CDR2 FQNEAQ (reference sequence). CDR3 size: 16 residues. The CDR3 region has the DNA TGTGCCAGCAGCCCACTACGTTGGGGGGATGACTATGGCTACACCTTC. It specifies CASSPLRWGDDYGYTF.

The gene calls are TRBV7-8 and TRBJ2-7; 10 bases are a match to TRBD1. Germline-derived CDR1 and CDR2 are SGHVS and FQNEAQ. Germline trimming cut 4 bases from V and 3 bases from J; bases unmatched to any gene: 15. There are 18 residues in the CDR3. The CDR3 reads CASSWWPSAGQGVYEQYF. The CDR3 bases are TGTGCCAGCAGCTGGTGGCCTAGCGCAGGACAGGGGGTCTACGAGCAGTACTTC.

This chain uses TRBV2 with TRBJ2-5; D may be TRBD1 (5 bases). V was trimmed by 8 bases and J by 3 bases, leaving 10 bases between them. The CDR3 length is 12 residues. The V gene's germline CDR1 is SNHLY and CDR2 FYNNEI. In nucleotides, the CDR3 is TGTGCCAGCTTAGGGGCAGAAGAGACCCAGTACTTC. It yields the protein CASLGAEETQYF.

The V gene is TRBV6-5, the J gene TRBJ2-7, with 9 positions matching TRBD2. Unmatched junction bases numbered 12, after V lost 6 bases and J lost 6 bases. Germline V CDR1 and CDR2: MNHEY, SVGAGI. The CDR3 is made up of 15 amino acids. DNA for the CDR3: TGTGCCAGCAGCTCCGGAATAGCGGGAGTGGGCGAGCAGTACTTC. Translation: CASSSGIAGVGEQYF.

This clone was found a few times. This chain links TRBV9 with TRBJ1-5, with D unclear. The CDR3 is made up of 15 amino acids. V shed 0 bases and J shed 1 base, with 8 bases lying between them. CDR1 and CDR2 (germline): SGDLS, YYNGEE. CDR3 protein: CASSVDGSSNQPQHF. CDR3 DNA: TGTGCCAGCAGCGTAGACGGATCCAGCAATCAGCCCCAGCATTTT.

V usage is TRBV29-1 and J usage is TRBJ2-1; D unclear. Germline values: CDR1 SQVTM, CDR2 ANQGSEA. The V gene lost 2 bases and the J gene lost 0 bases, with 14 bases spanning the gap. The CDR3 loop spans 16 amino acids. For the CDR3, the DNA is TGCAGCGTTGAATGGACGGCCAGGAGCTCCTACAATGAGCAGTTCTTC. Translated: CSVEWTARSSYNEQFF.

The gene calls are TRBV10-3 and TRBJ2-3, with 7 bases aligning to TRBD2. V lost 6 bases, J lost 2 bases, and 8 bases stayed unmatched. This CDR3 has 15 residues. CDR1 and CDR2 from the germline V gene are ENHRY and SYGVKD. CDR3 sequence reads: CAIRGLLENTDTQYF. Here the CDR3 DNA reads TGTGCCATCAGGGGACTACTCGAGAACACAGATACGCAGTATTTT.

This chain connects TRBV27 to TRBJ2-1, with 7 bases identical to TRBD1. Germline V lookup: CDR1 MNHEY, CDR2 SMNVEV (reference sequence). The V segment lost 6 bases and the J segment 0 bases; nucleotides outside the gene matches: 11. The CDR3 is 17 residues long. CDR3 region: CASSLPEQGSSYNEQFF. CDR3 DNA: TGTGCCAGCAGCCTTCCTGAACAGGGGTCCTCCTACAATGAGCAGTTCTTC.

The genes are TRBV27 and TRBJ1-5; tentative D call: TRBD1 (6 bases). The V and J ends lost 6 bases and 4 bases respectively, with 10 bases between them. The germline CDR1 and CDR2 sequences are MNHEY and SMNVEV (reference sequence). The CDR3 has 13 residues. The CDR3 sequence is CASRLQGNQPQHF. Written as DNA, the CDR3 is TGTGCCAGCAGGCTACAGGGAAATCAGCCCCAGCATTTT.

The chain couples TRBV10-3 to TRBJ2-7; D is unresolved. This CDR3 has 13 amino acids. Germline V gene data show CDR1 as ENHRY and CDR2 as SYGVKD. Between the trimmed V and J ends, which lost 3 bases and 2 bases, there was a span of 8 bases. The CDR3 reads CAISEPWTYEQYF. CDR3 DNA: TGTGCCATCAGTGAACCCTGGACCTACGAGCAGTACTTC.

This rearrangement joins TRBV7-9 to TRBJ2-7; 8 bases align to TRBD2. Trimming cost V 4 bases and J 5 bases; bases outside gene matches: 16. CDR3 size: 17 residues. Looked up from germline, CDR1 is SEHNR and CDR2 is FQNEAQ (reference sequence). As DNA, the CDR3 is TGTGCCAGCAGCTCCCCCCAGGCCGGGACTAGTTTGCACGAGCAGTACTTC. Translated: CASSSPQAGTSLHEQYF.

The CDR3: CASSVWRLGFYQPQHF. The CDR3 DNA reads TGTGCCAGTAGTGTCTGGCGCTTGGGATTTTATCAGCCCCAGCATTTT. V gene TRBV19 combines with J gene TRBJ1-5; D is unclear. Germline lookup yields CDR1 LNHDA and CDR2 SQIVND (reference sequence). V lost 5 bases and J lost 5, with 19 bases in between. The CDR3 runs to 16 residues.

The chain is built from TRBV7-9 and TRBJ2-3; 7 bases line up with TRBD1. There are 16 residues in the CDR3. Germline assignment: CDR1 SEHNR and CDR2 FQNEAQ (reference sequence). Trimming removed 4 bases from V and 1 base from J; junction bases left unmatched: 8. The CDR3 loop is CASSSDRSFGTDTQYF. CDR3 bases: TGTGCCAGCAGCTCGGACAGGTCTTTTGGCACAGATACGCAGTATTTT. Supplemented by reference TRBV7-9 and TRBJ2-3, the full variable domain reads DTGVSQNPRHKITKRGQNVTFRCDPISEHNRLYWYRQTLGQGPEFLTYFQNEAQLEKSRLLSDRFSAERPKGSFSTLEIQRTEQGDSAMYLCASSSDRSFGTDTQYFGPGTRLTVL.